This entry describes one T cell receptor beta chain. Which antigen it targets is not known. There are no base qualities to consult, and no much larger clone falls within one base. The entry originates in a study of shared clonotypes between healthy human individuals (dated by TCRdb to about 2020). Study-level background: The cohort included three men and a couple of women between 18 and 49 years of age. Different laboratories and diverse techniques were used to prepare libraries and sequence TCR repertoires, to increase sequencing depth and limit assay-specific biases. Between about 0.85 and 9.5 billion PBMCs per donor were obtained by leukapheresis. Per donor, three plates each were used for CD4 naive and CD4 memory, two for CD8 naive, and one for CD8 memory. To estimate repertoire size and how much clonotypes are shared between individuals, the study performed deep sequencing of blood TCR repertoires from roughly five healthy adults.

Using the deep immunoSEQ assay, multiplex PCR amplified TCR CDR3 regions from genomic DNA. Extracted genomic DNA from each cell subset was distributed evenly across all wells of several immunoSEQ 96-well plates, and each plate was treated as a replicate. For sorted subsets, around 0.2 ug of genomic DNA, equivalent to 30,000 or so T cell genomes, went into each replicate PCR. Purified libraries were quantified with a Qubit 3.0 fluorometer, sized on a Bioanalyzer 2100, and re-quantified with the KAPA Library Quantification kit. Each immunoSEQ 96-well plate was sequenced on its own single-read 150-cycle Illumina NextSeq 550 flow cell. Processing in the source paper ran as follows. Because the immunoSEQ output held only junctional sequences and lacked quality scores, the filtering could not match the filtering applied to full-length reads. To assign V/J genes and CDR3, sequences were annotated against IMGT germline references using PyIR, a Python wrapper for IgBLAST v1.9. Any read was removed if the V/J assignment was weak (E-value above 1e-6), the CDR3 was missing, or the read contained stop codons, out-of-frame junctions, or ambiguous translated residues. V3J clonotypes were defined as sequences sharing an identical inferred V gene, J gene, and CDR3 amino acid sequence. Percentage overlap between repertoires was computed as shared unique clonotypes divided by the size of the smaller repertoire. Richness of each repertoire was evaluated using RTK rarefaction, the Chao1 estimator, and Recon v2.1 estimates of unobserved clonotypes. OLGA was used to compute generation probabilities for all TCRbeta clonotypes that the gDNA method yielded from a few donors. The table comes from immuneACCESS by way of TCRdb, which keeps in-frame sequences with V and J called. Part of the clones is missing from these tables; in studies checked, under half for an unresolved V gene and the rest for unknown reasons. V and J calls and clone size are those listed in that table; D and trimming were worked out from the DNA. The sample table contains more than 2,000,000 clones; only one count was recorded for over 85% of them. Roughly 0.15% of the sample comes from the top ten.

CDR3 length: 13 amino acids, cysteine to phenylalanine. CDR3 DNA only is kept here, 39 bases in frame from base 1. Taken from the germline V gene, the CDR1 and CDR2 loops are MNHEY and SVGAGI. V is cut back by 6 bases and J by 4 bases, with 5 bases in the junction unmatched. The donors were healthy, HIV-negative adults who had no recently reported acute infections or vaccinations. All donors were Caucasian adults living in Nashville, Tennessee, USA. CD4+ T cells were enriched by magnetic negative selection; naive cells were then positively selected on CD45RA, and the negative fraction formed the memory subset. Blood was collected by leukapheresis, and PBMCs were isolated by Ficoll-Histopaque density gradient centrifugation and then cryopreserved in liquid nitrogen vapor phase. Analytical flow cytometry was used to check the purity and quantity of each magnetically sorted T cell population. Genomic DNA was isolated from each sorted fraction and quantified by UV absorbance on a Nanodrop 2000c.

The investigation overall reported the following: The genetic and exposure-history diversity represented was limited by the small number of donors. Larger estimated clonotype richness was generally found for naive subsets than for memory subsets. Sampling was restricted to blood, and TCR repertoires in tissues likely differ from the TCR repertoires found in blood. When four donors were compared, the shared fraction of clonotypes was 5% to 6.5% for naive CD4, 3.5% to 4% for naive CD8, 2.3% for memory CD4, and 0.4% for memory CD8. Rarefaction of sorted-subset datasets indicated incomplete sequencing despite the large sequencing depth. Compared with non-shared clonotypes, the clonotypes found in all four sorted-subset donors had higher generation probabilities. Pairwise subsampling indicated that sequencing depth was expected to affect the degree of clonotype sharing among donors.

The sequence was collected from a young man in good health. Sequencing was carried out using naive CD4+ T cells sorted from blood. Explained via the paper, the cell subset or site label denotes: CD45RA+ positively selected. This chain joins TRBV6-5 to TRBJ2-7; 8 of the junction bases match TRBD2. The sequenced DNA: TGTGCCAGCAGAATCGGACTAGCTTACGAGCAGTACTTC. Its coded protein is CASRIGLAYEQYF.